Below, 18 T cell receptor beta chains from the same sample are listed, as sequenced in a study of identical twins. TCRdb recomputed calls from the 5' RACE reads with MiXCR, one row per CDR3 protein. The sample lists about 240,000 distinct CDR3 sequences, over 9.5% occurring once. These data also formed part of another study, on yellow fever vaccine responses in identical twins.

The specimen was memory (CD45RO+) T cells sorted from blood. The receptors derive from a woman between 18 and 29 years old in good health.

The chain recombines TRBV29-1 with TRBJ2-5, with D perhaps matching TRBD1 (5 bases). V was trimmed by 7 bases and J by 1 base, leaving 10 bases between them. Germline values: CDR1 SQVTM, CDR2 ANQGSEA. CDR3 length equals 12 residues. The CDR3 sequence: CSARQFQETQYF. In nucleotides, the CDR3 is TGCAGCGCGAGACAGTTCCAAGAGACCCAGTACTTC.

The CDR3 spells CASSRTGTNYGYTF. For the CDR3, the DNA is TGTGCCAGCAGTCGGACAGGGACTAACTATGGCTACACCTTC. The chain links TRBV12-3 or TRBV12-4 to TRBJ1-2; 8 bases are shared with TRBD1. Trimming cost V 5 bases and J 0 bases; bases outside gene matches: 2. The CDR3 has 14 residues.

With respect to this clonotype: A much bigger clone sits one base away, suggesting this may be a read error. Here the CDR3 DNA reads TGCGCCAGCAGCTTCGGAAGCGGGGGGGCTAGTGAGCAGTTCTTC. Its protein is CASSFGSGGASEQFF. The J gene is TRBJ2-1, the V gene TRBV5-1, with 10 bases aligning to TRBD2. Per germline, CDR1 SGHRS and CDR2 YFSETQ. The junction had 8 bases not matched to a gene; V was cut back by 2 bases and J by 9 bases. This CDR3 has 15 amino acids.

The CDR3 protein is CASLPGFGDTQYF. The CDR3 coding sequence is TGTGCCAGCTTGCCGGGTTTTGGAGATACGCAGTATTTT. J is TRBJ2-3 and V is TRBV7-2, with D unresolved. V dropped 8 bases and J dropped 5 bases, with 14 bases sitting between them. From germline, CDR1 is SGHTA and CDR2 FQGNSA. The CDR3 sequence is 13 residues long. The whole variable domain, remainder taken from reference TRBV7-2 and TRBJ2-3, is GAGVSQSPSNKVTEKGKDVELRCDPISGHTALYWYRQSLGQGLEFLIYFQGNSAPDKSGLPSDRFSAERTGGSVSTLTIQRTQQEDSAVYLCASLPGFGDTQYFGPGTRLTVL.

This clonotype was recorded many times. This rearrangement joins TRBV20-1 to TRBJ2-7, with TRBD1 matching over 9 bases. Trimming removed 2 bases from V and 3 bases from J; junction bases left unmatched: 11. Germline V gene data show CDR1 as DFQATT and CDR2 as SNEGSKA (reference sequence). The CDR3 has 16 amino acids. Written as DNA, the CDR3 is TGCAGTGCTAGACTTGCCGGGACAGGGAGACTCTACGAGCAGTACTTC. Translated: CSARLAGTGRLYEQYF.

This clonotype was counted only a few times. The chain couples TRBV5-1 to TRBJ2-1; TRBD2 aligns across 9 bases. J was trimmed by 7 bases and V by 4 bases; bases with no gene match: 12. CDR1 SGHRS and CDR2 YFSETQ come from the germline V gene. This CDR3 is 16 amino acids long. CDR3 bases: TGCGCCAGCAGCCTCGGGTCGGCGGGGGGGCTGAATGAGCAGTTCTTC. Translating gives CASSLGSAGGLNEQFF. Complete variable domain (other parts from reference TRBV5-1 and TRBJ2-1): KAGVTQTPRYLIKTRGQQVTLSCSPISGHRSVSWYQQTPGQGLQFLFEYFSETQRNKGNFPGRFSGRQFSNSRSEMNVSTLELGDSALYLCASSLGSAGGLNEQFFGPGTRLTVL.

This clonotype was detected ten times or more. The rearrangement links TRBV5-1 to TRBJ2-7, with D perhaps TRBD2 (6 bases). The germline CDR1 and CDR2 sequences are SGHRS and YFSETQ. The CDR3 is made up of 16 amino acids. V gave up 0 bases and J gave up 3 bases, with 16 bases separating them. CDR3 loop: CASSLGGAQSYYEQYF. The CDR3 DNA reads as TGCGCCAGCAGCTTGGGCGGGGCCCAATCCTACTACGAGCAGTACTTC. Using reference TRBV5-1 and TRBJ2-7 for the parts outside the CDR3, the full variable domain is KAGVTQTPRYLIKTRGQQVTLSCSPISGHRSVSWYQQTPGQGLQFLFEYFSETQRNKGNFPGRFSGRQFSNSRSEMNVSTLELGDSALYLCASSLGGAQSYYEQYFGPGTRLTVT.

The rearrangement joins TRBV6-5 to TRBJ2-3; maybe TRBD2 (6 bases). V dropped 6 bases and J dropped 7 bases, with 11 bases sitting between them. CDR3 length: 12 amino acids. The germline V gene encodes CDR1 MNHEY and CDR2 SVGAGI. The CDR3 DNA sequence: TGTGCCAGCAGCCAGGGACTCCATACGCAGTATTTT. This translates into CASSQGLHTQYF.

The chain carries TRBV20-1 and TRBJ2-3; D is unclear. The CDR3 contains 14 residues. V dropped 3 bases and J dropped 3 bases, with 13 bases sitting between them. Per the germline V gene, CDR1 is DFQATT and CDR2 is SNEGSKA (reference sequence). This CDR3 reads CSASGSESTDTQYF. The CDR3 region has the DNA TGCAGTGCTAGTGGTTCTGAAAGTACAGATACGCAGTATTTT.

V usage is TRBV7-2 and J usage is TRBJ2-7; D remains unclear. The CDR3 contains 14 residues. The germline V and J ends were trimmed by 0 bases and 2 bases, with 8 bases remaining between them. Germline lookup yields CDR1 SGHTA and CDR2 FQGNSA. The DNA for the CDR3 is TGTGCCAGCAGCTTAGCACGGACGGCCTACGAGCAGTACTTC. Its protein is CASSLARTAYEQYF.

The chain recombines TRBV18 with TRBJ2-5; no reliable D call. This CDR3 is 15 amino acids long. V was pared by 0 bases and J by 4 bases, with 12 bases between. CDR1 is KGHSH and CDR2 is LQKENI in the germline V gene. The CDR3 region has the DNA TGTGCCAGCTCACCACCACAGTCGAAGGGAGAGACCCAGTACTTC. Translating gives CASSPPQSKGETQYF.

This chain's CDR3 is CSASAGLLSSYEQYF. CDR3 in DNA: TGCAGTGCTAGTGCGGGACTATTGAGCTCCTACGAGCAGTACTTC. This rearrangement joins TRBV20-1 to TRBJ2-7; 7 bases align to TRBD2. V gave up 3 bases and J gave up 0 bases; unmatched junction bases: 8. This CDR3 region has 15 residues. Germline lookup yields CDR1 DFQATT and CDR2 SNEGSKA (reference sequence).

The table lists this clonotype with many counts. The chain recombines TRBV29-1 with TRBJ2-5, with D perhaps assigned TRBD1 or TRBD2 (6 bases each). Trimming removed 4 bases from V and 5 bases from J, with 17 bases in between. From germline, CDR1 is SQVTM and CDR2 ANQGSEA. This CDR3 spans 14 amino acids. The CDR3 spells CSVGRTGRGETQYF. The CDR3 DNA follows: TGCAGCGTTGGGCGAACAGGGCGGGGTGAGACCCAGTACTTC.

The V call is TRBV7-9, the J call TRBJ2-3; D unresolved. The germline V and J ends were trimmed by 2 bases and 6 bases, with 6 bases remaining between them. Germline V gene data show CDR1 as SEHNR and CDR2 as FQNEAQ (reference sequence). The CDR3 is 12 residues long. CDR3: CASSLTVDTQYF. DNA of the CDR3: TGTGCCAGCAGCTTAACGGTGGATACGCAGTATTTT.

This clonotype was recorded many times. This chain uses TRBV5-1 with TRBJ1-5; no firm D call. The V gene's germline CDR1 is SGHRS and CDR2 YFSETQ. The CDR3 is 13 residues long. V was trimmed by 5 bases and J by 3 bases, leaving 9 bases between them. The CDR3 DNA reads TGCGCCAGCAGTGAGGATGCCAATCAGCCCCAGCATTTT. It specifies CASSEDANQPQHF.

The V and J genes are TRBV5-6 and TRBJ1-2; D is unresolved. V dropped 2 bases and J dropped 8 bases, with 16 bases sitting between them. This CDR3 is built from 14 residues. The V gene's germline CDR1 is SGHDT and CDR2 YYEEEE. CDR3 amino acids: CASSFGEAFGGYTF. The DNA of the CDR3 is TGTGCCAGCAGCTTCGGCGAGGCCTTTGGCGGCTACACCTTC.

The rearrangement uses TRBV3-1 and TRBJ2-7; D uncertain. Germline CDR1 and CDR2: LGHDT and YNNKEL (reference sequence). V lost 11 bases and J lost 0, with 20 bases in between. There are 15 residues in the CDR3. In nucleotides, the CDR3 is TGTGCCTGCTGCCAAGATCTAGTCAGCTCCTACGAGCAGTACTTC. Encoded protein: CACCQDLVSSYEQYF.

V and J are TRBV7-9 and TRBJ2-3, with TRBD1 identical over 9 bases. The length of the CDR3 is 17 residues. Looked up from germline, CDR1 is SEHNR and CDR2 is FQNEAQ (reference sequence). Germline trimming cut 3 bases from V and 3 bases from J; bases unmatched to any gene: 10. This chain's CDR3 is CASSFGTNRGRTDTQYF. The CDR3, as DNA: TGTGCCAGCAGCTTCGGAACGAACAGGGGGCGTACAGATACGCAGTATTTT. Looking up the rest from reference TRBV7-9 and TRBJ2-3 gives the full variable domain: DTGVSQNPRHKITKRGQNVTFRCDPISEHNRLYWYRQTLGQGPEFLTYFQNEAQLEKSRLLSDRFSAERPKGSFSTLEIQRTEQGDSAMYLCASSFGTNRGRTDTQYFGPGTRLTVL.